These 24 T cell receptor beta chains were all obtained from the same sample, sequenced in a study of T-cell reconstitution after alpha-beta-depleted transplantation in children. During its preparation, the TCRbeta library received unique molecular identifiers. MiXCR, run by TCRdb on the PCR reads, gives a single entry per CDR3 protein. This table holds hundreds of thousands of distinct CDR3 sequences, under 12% found once. The sample in question was PBMCs, obtained before TCRalphabeta/CD19-depleted stem cell transplant. These receptors all come from a child aged 2-15 years with inherited bone marrow failure, due to receive a stem cell transplant.

About this clonotype itself: A much larger clone sits a single nucleotide away, making a read error possible. The rearrangement joins TRBV9 to TRBJ2-5; TRBD2 might be the D (6 bases). The length of the CDR3 is 12 residues. Germline V gives CDR1 SGDLS, CDR2 YYNGEE. The V gene lost 4 bases and the J gene lost 7 bases, with 11 bases spanning the gap. This CDR3 reads CASSLEGATQYF. In nucleotides, the CDR3 is TGTGCCAGCAGCCTGGAGGGAGCGACCCAGTACTTC.

This clonotype has a count of ten or more. This chain connects TRBV28 to TRBJ2-5; D is uncertain. The CDR3 covers 14 residues. Germline CDR1 is MDHEN and CDR2 is SYDVKM. Between the trimmed V and J ends, which lost 6 bases and 1 base, there was a span of 12 bases. The CDR3: CASSSDGPQETQYF. The CDR3, as DNA: TGTGCCAGCAGCTCAGACGGACCCCAAGAGACCCAGTACTTC.

The sample holds many counts of this clonotype. The V gene is TRBV29-1, the J gene TRBJ2-5; tentatively, D is TRBD1 or TRBD2 (5 bases each). CDR1 and CDR2 from the germline V gene are SQVTM and ANQGSEA. The V end was cut by 1 base, the J end by 0 bases, with 6 bases between. This CDR3 spans 13 amino acids. This chain's CDR3 is CSVEAGHQETQYF. The CDR3 DNA reads as TGCAGCGTTGAAGCGGGGCACCAAGAGACCCAGTACTTC. Supplemented by reference TRBV29-1 and TRBJ2-5, the full variable domain reads SAVISQKPSRDICQRGTSLTIQCQVDSQVTMMFWYRQQPGQSLTLIATANQGSEATYESGFVIDKFPISRPNLTFSTLTVSNMSPEDSSIYLCSVEAGHQETQYFGPGTRLLVL.

This clonotype came up many times. This sequence joins TRBV11-2 and TRBJ2-7, with D possibly being TRBD1 (5 bases). This CDR3 is built from 16 residues. Germline V gene data show CDR1 as SGHAT and CDR2 as FQNNGV. V shed 2 bases and J shed 5 bases, with 19 bases lying between them. The CDR3 DNA reads TGTGCCAGCAGCTTAAAGGCGCAAGGGGATTCGCACGAGCAGTACTTC. Protein product: CASSLKAQGDSHEQYF.

The chain joins TRBV19 to TRBJ2-1; 11 bases match TRBD2. Germline CDR1 is LNHDA and CDR2 is SQIVND (reference sequence). The J segment lost 5 bases and the V segment lost 3 bases, leaving 6 bases of the junction unmatched. CDR3 length: 16 residues. The CDR3 bases are TGTGCCAGTAGTATCCCGGGACTAGCGGTTAACAATGAGCAGTTCTTC. It translates to CASSIPGLAVNNEQFF.

This clonotype has only a few counts. The chain carries TRBV6-2 or TRBV6-3 and TRBJ1-5, with 12 nucleotides matching TRBD1. With V trimmed by 0 bases and J by 8 bases, 5 bases remained unmatched. This CDR3 contains 16 residues. The V gene's germline CDR1 is MNHEY and CDR2 SVGEGT. CDR3 nucleotides: TGTGCCAGCAGTTACTCAGGGACAGGGGGCTCGGAGCCCCAGCATTTT. Protein product: CASSYSGTGGSEPQHF.

This clonotype has at least ten counts. The chain recombines TRBV6-2 or TRBV6-3 with TRBJ2-1, with D uncertain. Germline V CDR1 and CDR2: MNHEY, SVGEGT. Trimming left V 2 bases short and J 12 bases short, with 11 bases between. The CDR3 length is 12 residues. In DNA form, the CDR3 reads TGTGCCAGCAGTTACCTGGGAACCCCGCAGTTCTTC. It is translated as CASSYLGTPQFF.

This clonotype was observed many times. This chain joins TRBV11-2 and TRBJ1-5; a possible D gene is TRBD1 (6 bases). The CDR3 loop spans 18 amino acids. Trimming left V 0 bases short and J 6 bases short, with 21 bases between. Germline assignment: CDR1 SGHAT and CDR2 FQNNGV. CDR3: CASSLEGTGYPAVQPQHF. CDR3 coding DNA: TGTGCCAGCAGCTTAGAGGGAACAGGGTACCCCGCTGTTCAGCCCCAGCATTTT.

This clonotype was counted at least ten times. The chain couples TRBV27 to TRBJ2-2; no firm D call. The CDR3 spans 12 residues. Trimming left V 5 bases short and J 6 bases short, with 7 bases between. Per germline, CDR1 MNHEY and CDR2 SMNVEV (reference sequence). The CDR3 spells CASSPPAGELFF. DNA of the CDR3: TGTGCCAGCAGTCCCCCCGCCGGGGAGCTGTTTTTT.

At least ten counts were recorded for this clonotype. The CDR3 is CASGWAGTNYEQYF. CDR3 nucleotides: TGTGCCAGCGGGTGGGCCGGGACGAACTACGAGCAGTACTTC. The genes are TRBV27 and TRBJ2-7, with D perhaps being TRBD1 or TRBD2 (5 bases each). Trimming cost V 8 bases and J 3 bases, with 17 bases left between them. The CDR3 consists of 14 residues. Germline values: CDR1 MNHEY, CDR2 SMNVEV (reference sequence).

This clonotype occurred many times. The V and J genes are TRBV20-1 and TRBJ1-5; no clear D gene. Trimming took off 0 bases at V and 4 bases at J, with 10 bases between the two ends. Germline assignment: CDR1 DFQATT and CDR2 SNEGSKA (reference sequence). The CDR3 contains 14 residues. The CDR3 here is CSARDWTANQPQHF. CDR3 bases: TGCAGTGCTAGAGATTGGACGGCAAATCAGCCCCAGCATTTT.

V gene TRBV27 combines with J gene TRBJ2-2; D remains unclear. This CDR3 spans 13 amino acids. V was pared by 7 bases and J by 6 bases, with 12 bases between. The germline V gene encodes CDR1 MNHEY and CDR2 SMNVEV (reference sequence). Written as DNA, the CDR3 is TGTGCCAGCACCCCGCAGGTTGCCGGGGAGCTGTTTTTT. This translates into CASTPQVAGELFF.

This clonotype was found many times. The rearrangement uses TRBV29-1 and TRBJ2-7, with D perhaps given as TRBD1 or TRBD2 (5 bases each). The CDR3 covers 13 residues. From germline, CDR1 is SQVTM and CDR2 ANQGSEA. With 5 bases removed from V and 0 bases from J, the gap between germline ends came to 11 bases. CDR3 amino acids: CSVRGVSSYEQYF. For the CDR3, the DNA is TGCAGCGTTAGAGGGGTGAGCTCCTACGAGCAGTACTTC.

This clonotype has a count of ten or more. The J gene is TRBJ2-6, the V gene TRBV3-1; the D is unclear. Trimming shortened V by 1 base and J by 2 bases, and 3 bases separated the two germline ends. This CDR3 is 14 amino acids long. The V gene's germline CDR1 is LGHDT and CDR2 YNNKEL (reference sequence). The CDR3 DNA reads TGTGCCAGCAGCCAAGTTACTGGGGCCAACGTCCTGACTTTC. It encodes CASSQVTGANVLTF.

In its sample, this clonotype was seen many times. The chain links TRBV5-6 to TRBJ2-7; D is uncertain. Germline V gene data show CDR1 as SGHDT and CDR2 as YYEEEE. V shed 2 bases and J shed 3 bases, with 12 bases lying between them. CDR3 length equals 14 residues. This CDR3 reads CASSFFGSNYEQYF. The CDR3 DNA reads as TGTGCCAGCAGCTTCTTTGGGTCCAACTACGAGCAGTACTTC.

This clonotype was seen ten or more times. V and J are TRBV7-9 and TRBJ1-1; tentatively, D is TRBD1 (6 bases). The CDR3 runs to 12 residues. V shed 8 bases and J shed 3 bases, with 10 bases lying between them. Germline CDR1 is SEHNR and CDR2 is FQNEAQ (reference sequence). In DNA, the CDR3 is TGTGCCAGCGACGACAGGTACACTGAAGCTTTCTTT. It yields the protein CASDDRYTEAFF.

This clonotype was seen repeatedly, ten times or more. The chain carries TRBV6-2 or TRBV6-3 and TRBJ2-7; D might be TRBD1 (5 bases). V gave up 4 bases and J gave up 7 bases, with 11 bases separating them. CDR1 MNHEY and CDR2 SVGEGT come from the germline V gene. CDR3 length: 12 residues. CDR3 DNA sequence: TGTGCCAGCAGTTTCAGGGCGGTGGAGCAGTACTTC. This translates into CASSFRAVEQYF.

This clonotype came up many times. The J gene is TRBJ2-3, the V gene TRBV20-1; tentatively, D is TRBD2 (6 bases). This CDR3 has 15 residues. V gave up 6 bases and J gave up 1 base, with 17 bases separating them. In germline, CDR1 is DFQATT, CDR2 SNEGSKA (reference sequence). CDR3 region: CSALGETSGTDTQYF. CDR3 coding DNA: TGCAGTGCCCTAGGGGAGACTAGTGGCACAGATACGCAGTATTTT.

The chain has TRBV20-1 and TRBJ2-5, with D tentatively TRBD1 or TRBD2 (6 bases each). Per germline, CDR1 DFQATT and CDR2 SNEGSKA (reference sequence). The CDR3 contains 18 residues. V gave up 2 bases and J gave up 4 bases, with 26 bases separating them. The CDR3 bases are TGCAGTGCTAGAACCACCATACGTCGGGGGCTAAGCGGAGAGACCCAGTACTTC. Translated: CSARTTIRRGLSGETQYF.

This clonotype was seen repeatedly, ten times or more. The V gene is TRBV2, the J gene TRBJ1-2; D not certain. The CDR3 is 14 residues long. V was cut by 4 bases and J by 2 bases, with 11 bases left in between. Germline V gene data show CDR1 as SNHLY and CDR2 as FYNNEI. Written as DNA, the CDR3 is TGTGCCAGCAGTGTAGGGCAGAGGAACTATGGCTACACCTTC. It is translated as CASSVGQRNYGYTF.

This clonotype was found many times. V and J are TRBV24-1 and TRBJ2-3; TRBD1 might be the D (6 bases). V was cut by 5 bases and J by 5 bases, with 13 bases left in between. This CDR3 spans 14 amino acids. Germline V gives CDR1 KGHDR, CDR2 SFDVKD. The DNA for the CDR3 is TGTGCCACCAGTGCAGGGACACTGAAAGATACGCAGTATTTT. Its translation: CATSAGTLKDTQYF.

This clonotype was counted many times. The rearrangement joins TRBV12-3 or TRBV12-4 to TRBJ2-7, with 9 bases fitting TRBD2. The V and J ends lost 6 bases and 0 bases, in that order; junction bases with no gene match: 18. The CDR3 consists of 19 residues. The CDR3 sequence: CASSPPRVLLAGVSYEQYF. The CDR3 DNA reads TGTGCCAGCAGCCCACCCCGGGTCTTACTAGCGGGCGTCTCCTACGAGCAGTACTTC.

This clonotype appeared a few times. The V call is TRBV4-1, the J call TRBJ2-1; 9 nucleotides match TRBD2. This CDR3 is 16 amino acids long. Looked up from germline, CDR1 is MGHRA and CDR2 is YSYEKL. Losses at the gene ends were 2 bases for V and 5 bases for J; bases not matched to a gene: 7. CDR3 sequence (DNA): TGCGCCAGCAGCCAATGGGGACTAGCCTCAAACAATGAGCAGTTCTTC. Protein sequence: CASSQWGLASNNEQFF.

This clonotype was seen at least ten times. The J gene is TRBJ2-2, the V gene TRBV6-1; D gene unclear. Between the trimmed V and J ends, which lost 0 bases and 0 bases, there was a span of 8 bases. There are 16 residues in the CDR3. Germline V gene sequence: CDR1 MNHNS, CDR2 SASEGT. Written as DNA, the CDR3 is TGTGCCAGCAGTGAAGCTCCATGGCCGAACACCGGGGAGCTGTTTTTT. Protein product: CASSEAPWPNTGELFF.